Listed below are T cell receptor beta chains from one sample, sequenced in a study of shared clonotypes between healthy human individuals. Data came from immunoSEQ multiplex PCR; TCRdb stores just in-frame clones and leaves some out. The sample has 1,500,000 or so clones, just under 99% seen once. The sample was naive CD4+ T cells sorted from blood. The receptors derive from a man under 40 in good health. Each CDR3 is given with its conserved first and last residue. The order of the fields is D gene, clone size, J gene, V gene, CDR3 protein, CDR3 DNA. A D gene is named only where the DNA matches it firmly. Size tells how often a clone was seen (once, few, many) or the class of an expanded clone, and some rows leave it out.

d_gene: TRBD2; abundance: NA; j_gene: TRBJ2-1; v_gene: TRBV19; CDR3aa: CASSIRLADYNEQFF; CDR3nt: TGTGCCAGTAGTATCCGACTAGCGGACTACAATGAGCAGTTCTTC
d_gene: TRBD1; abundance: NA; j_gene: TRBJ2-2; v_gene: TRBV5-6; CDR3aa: CASSLLTGGTGELFF; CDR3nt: TGTGCCAGCAGCTTACTAACAGGGGGCACCGGGGAGCTGTTTTTT
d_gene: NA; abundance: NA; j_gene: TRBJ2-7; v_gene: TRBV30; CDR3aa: CAWSTGPPVQYF; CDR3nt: TGTGCCTGGAGTACAGGACCACCAGTGCAGTACTTC
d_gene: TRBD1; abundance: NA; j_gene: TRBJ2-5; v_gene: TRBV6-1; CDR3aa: CASSLPGQVKETQYF; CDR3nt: TGTGCCAGCAGCCTACCGGGACAGGTAAAAGAGACCCAGTACTTC
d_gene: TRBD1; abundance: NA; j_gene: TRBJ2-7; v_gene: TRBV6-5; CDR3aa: CASSKPGQGINEQYF; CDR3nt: TGTGCCAGCAGTAAACCGGGACAGGGTATCAACGAGCAGTACTTC
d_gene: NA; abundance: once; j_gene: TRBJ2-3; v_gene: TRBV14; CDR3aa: CASSQNYAGTKSTDTQYF; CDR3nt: TGTGCCAGCAGCCAAAATTACGCCGGGACAAAAAGCACAGATACGCAGTATTTT
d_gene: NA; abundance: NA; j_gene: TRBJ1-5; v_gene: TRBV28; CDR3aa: CASSTNQPQHF; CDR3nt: TGTGCCAGCAGCACCAATCAGCCCCAGCATTTT
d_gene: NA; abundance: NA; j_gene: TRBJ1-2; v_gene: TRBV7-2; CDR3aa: CASSLGAGSANYGYTF; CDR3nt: TGTGCCAGCAGCTTAGGGGCAGGCTCGGCTAACTATGGCTACACCTTC
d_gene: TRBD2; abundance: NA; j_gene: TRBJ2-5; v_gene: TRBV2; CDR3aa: CASSPEVAGVETQYF; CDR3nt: TGTGCCAGCAGCCCCGAGGTAGCGGGAGTTGAGACCCAGTACTTC
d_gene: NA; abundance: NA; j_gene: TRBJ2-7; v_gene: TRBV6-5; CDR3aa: CASSQAAGRDYEQYF; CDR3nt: TGTGCCAGCAGTCAGGCGGCAGGGCGGGATTACGAGCAGTACTTC
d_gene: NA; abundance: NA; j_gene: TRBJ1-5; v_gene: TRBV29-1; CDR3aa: CSVKQGRDQPQHF; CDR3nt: TGCAGCGTTAAACAGGGACGGGACCAGCCCCAGCATTTT
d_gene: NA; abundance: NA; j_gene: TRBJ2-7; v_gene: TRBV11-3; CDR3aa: CASSLGAGEVYEQYF; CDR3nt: TGTGCCAGCAGCTTAGGGGCAGGGGAGGTCTACGAGCAGTACTTC
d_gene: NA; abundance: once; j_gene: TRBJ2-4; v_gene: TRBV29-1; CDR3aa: CSVEMDSGSIQYF; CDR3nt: TGCAGCGTTGAAATGGACAGTGGGAGCATTCAGTACTTC
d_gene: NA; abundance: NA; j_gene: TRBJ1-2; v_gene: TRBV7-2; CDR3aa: CASSFQQGYGYTF; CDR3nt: TGTGCCAGCAGCTTTCAACAGGGCTATGGCTACACCTTC
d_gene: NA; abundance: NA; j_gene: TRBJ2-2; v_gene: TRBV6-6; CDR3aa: CASRARGTGELFF; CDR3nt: TGTGCCAGCAGGGCGAGGGGTACCGGGGAGCTGTTTTTT
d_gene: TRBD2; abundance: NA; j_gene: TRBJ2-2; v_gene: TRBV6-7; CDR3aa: CASKIVRGAGAGELFF; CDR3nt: TGTGCCAGCAAAATTGTCCGGGGCGCGGGGGCCGGGGAGCTGTTTTTT
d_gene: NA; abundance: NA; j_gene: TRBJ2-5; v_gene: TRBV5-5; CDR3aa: CASSTDPVGGGETQYF; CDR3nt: TGTGCCAGCAGCACGGACCCAGTAGGGGGAGGTGAGACCCAGTACTTC
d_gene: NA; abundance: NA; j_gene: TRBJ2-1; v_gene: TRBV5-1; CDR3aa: CASSLDGARSYNEQFF; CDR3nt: TGCGCCAGCAGCTTAGATGGGGCTCGGTCCTACAATGAGCAGTTCTTC
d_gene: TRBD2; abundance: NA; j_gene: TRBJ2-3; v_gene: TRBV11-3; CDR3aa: CASSLGASGGSAQYF; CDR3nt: TGTGCCAGCAGCTTAGGGGCTAGCGGGGGAAGTGCGCAGTATTTT
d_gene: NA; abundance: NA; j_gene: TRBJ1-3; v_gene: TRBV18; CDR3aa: CASSQSSGGAGNTIYF; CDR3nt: TGTGCCAGCTCACAATCCTCGGGGGGCGCTGGAAACACCATATATTTT
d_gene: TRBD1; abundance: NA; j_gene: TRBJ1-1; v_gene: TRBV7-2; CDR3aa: CASSSRQGRTEAFF; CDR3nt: TGTGCCAGCAGCTCCCGACAGGGTCGGACTGAAGCTTTCTTT
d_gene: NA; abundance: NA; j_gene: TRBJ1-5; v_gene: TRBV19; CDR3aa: CASSRQAFNQPQHF; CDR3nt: TGTGCCAGTAGTAGACAGGCCTTTAATCAGCCCCAGCATTTT
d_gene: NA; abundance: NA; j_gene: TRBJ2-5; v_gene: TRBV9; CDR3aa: CASSLLGSSGETQYF; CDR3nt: TGTGCCAGCAGCCTCCTCGGAAGTTCTGGGGAGACCCAGTACTTC
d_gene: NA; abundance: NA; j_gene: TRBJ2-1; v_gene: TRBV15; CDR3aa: CATSRRTPGYNEQFF; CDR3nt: TGTGCCACCAGCAGAAGGACGCCTGGCTACAATGAGCAGTTCTTC
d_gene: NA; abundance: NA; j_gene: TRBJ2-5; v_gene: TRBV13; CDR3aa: CASSTRRTVKETQYF; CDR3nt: TGTGCCAGCAGCACTAGGCGGACAGTTAAAGAGACCCAGTACTTC
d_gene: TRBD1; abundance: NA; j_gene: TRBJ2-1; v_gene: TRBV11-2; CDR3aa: CASSPGTGVFRNEQFF; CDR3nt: TGTGCCAGCAGCCCCGGGACAGGGGTTTTTCGGAATGAGCAGTTCTTC
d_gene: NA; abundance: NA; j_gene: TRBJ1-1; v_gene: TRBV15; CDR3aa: CATSPVVGTEAFF; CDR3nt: TGTGCCACCAGCCCGGTAGTGGGGACTGAAGCTTTCTTT
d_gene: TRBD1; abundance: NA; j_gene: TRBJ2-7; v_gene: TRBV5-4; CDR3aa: CASSYKGQGSYEQYF; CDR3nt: TGTGCCAGCAGCTATAAGGGACAGGGCTCCTACGAGCAGTACTTC
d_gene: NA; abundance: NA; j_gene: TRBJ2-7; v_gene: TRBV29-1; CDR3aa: CSVGGDYEQYF; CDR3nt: TGCAGCGTTGGGGGGGATTACGAGCAGTACTTC
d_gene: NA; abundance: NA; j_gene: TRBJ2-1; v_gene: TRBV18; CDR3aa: CASSPRGGRQKGGSEQFF; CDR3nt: TGTGCCAGCTCACCGCGGGGAGGCCGGCAGAAGGGTGGTAGTGAGCAGTTCTTC
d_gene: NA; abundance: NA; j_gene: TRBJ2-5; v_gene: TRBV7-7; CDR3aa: CASSFASGETQYF; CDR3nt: TGTGCTAGCAGCTTTGCGAGCGGGGAGACCCAGTACTTC
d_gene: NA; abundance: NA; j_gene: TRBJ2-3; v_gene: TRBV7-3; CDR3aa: CASSPQTGRADTQYF; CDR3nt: TGTGCCAGCAGCCCCCAGACAGGGAGGGCAGATACGCAGTATTTT
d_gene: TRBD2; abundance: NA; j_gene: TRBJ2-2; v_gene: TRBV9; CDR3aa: CASSATPLGLASSTGELFF; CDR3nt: TGTGCCAGCAGCGCCACCCCCCTAGGACTAGCTAGTAGTACCGGGGAGCTGTTTTTT
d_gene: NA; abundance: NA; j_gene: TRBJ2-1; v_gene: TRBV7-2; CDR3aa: CASSNEFGSQFF; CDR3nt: TGTGCCAGCAGCAACGAATTTGGGAGTCAGTTCTTC
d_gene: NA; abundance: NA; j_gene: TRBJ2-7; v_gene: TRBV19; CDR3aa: CASSKAGNEQYF; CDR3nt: TGTGCCAGTAGTAAGGCAGGCAACGAGCAGTACTTC
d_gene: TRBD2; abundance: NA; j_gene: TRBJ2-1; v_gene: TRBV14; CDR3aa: CASSKEALAGAAFF; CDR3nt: TGTGCCAGCAGCAAAGAAGCCCTAGCGGGAGCGGCGTTCTTC
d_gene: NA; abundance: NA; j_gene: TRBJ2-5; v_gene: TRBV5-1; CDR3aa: CASSLTGERGETQYF; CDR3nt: TGCGCCAGCAGTTTAACGGGAGAGCGAGGAGAGACCCAGTACTTC
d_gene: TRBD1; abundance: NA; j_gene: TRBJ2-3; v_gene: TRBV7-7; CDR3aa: CASSSRQGPTDTQYF; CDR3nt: TGTGCCAGCAGCTCGAGACAGGGGCCCACAGATACGCAGTATTTT
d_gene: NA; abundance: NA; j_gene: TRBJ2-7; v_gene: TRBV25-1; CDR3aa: CASKGSYEQYF; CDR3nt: TGTGCCAGTAAAGGGAGCTACGAGCAGTACTTC
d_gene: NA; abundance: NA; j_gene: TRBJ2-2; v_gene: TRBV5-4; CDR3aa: CASSPNLGTGELFF; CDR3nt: TGTGCCAGCAGCCCGAACCTAGGCACCGGGGAGCTGTTTTTT
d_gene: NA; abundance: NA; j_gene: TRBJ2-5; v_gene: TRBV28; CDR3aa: CASSLRGGTKETQYF; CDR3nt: TGTGCCAGCAGTTTACGGGGCGGAACGAAAGAGACCCAGTACTTC
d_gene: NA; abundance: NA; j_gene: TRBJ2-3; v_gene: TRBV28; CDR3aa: CASSPGTPEDTQYF; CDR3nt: TGTGCCAGCAGTCCGGGGACACCAGAAGATACGCAGTATTTT
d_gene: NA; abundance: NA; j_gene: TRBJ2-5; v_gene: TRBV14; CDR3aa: CASSQDKVRGSQETQYF; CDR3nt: TGTGCCAGCAGCCAAGACAAAGTGAGAGGCAGCCAAGAGACCCAGTACTTC
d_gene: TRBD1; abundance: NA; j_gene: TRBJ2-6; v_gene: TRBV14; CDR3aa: CASSRGQGARGANVLTF; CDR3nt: TGTGCCAGCAGCCGAGGACAGGGGGCAAGAGGGGCCAACGTCCTGACTTTC
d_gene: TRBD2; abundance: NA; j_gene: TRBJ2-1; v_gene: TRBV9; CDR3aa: CASSVGGSNYNEQFF; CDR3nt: TGTGCCAGCAGCGTGGGCGGGAGTAACTACAATGAGCAGTTCTTC
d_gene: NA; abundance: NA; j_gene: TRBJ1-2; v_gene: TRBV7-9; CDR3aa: CASSLTVYNGYTF; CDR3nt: TGTGCCAGCAGCCTGACAGTTTACAATGGCTACACCTTC
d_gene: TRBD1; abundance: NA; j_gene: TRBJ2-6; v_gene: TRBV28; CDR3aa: CASSPSGQGDFGANVLTF; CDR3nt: TGTGCCAGCAGTCCCTCGGGACAGGGGGACTTTGGGGCCAACGTCCTGACTTTC
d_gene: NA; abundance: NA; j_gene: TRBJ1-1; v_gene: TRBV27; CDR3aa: CASSFLGQMKMNTEAFF; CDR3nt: TGTGCCAGCAGCTTCCTAGGGCAGATGAAAATGAACACTGAAGCTTTCTTT
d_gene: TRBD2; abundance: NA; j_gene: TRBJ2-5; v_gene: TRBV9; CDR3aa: CASTFGLAGETQYF; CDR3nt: TGTGCCAGCACCTTCGGACTAGCGGGGGAGACCCAGTACTTC
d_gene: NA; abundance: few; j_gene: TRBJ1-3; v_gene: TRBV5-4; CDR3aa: CASSPGRGNTIYF; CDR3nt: TGTGCCAGCAGCCCAGGACGGGGAAACACCATATATTTT
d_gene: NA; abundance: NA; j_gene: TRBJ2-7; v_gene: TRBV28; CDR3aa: CASSLGASNEQYF; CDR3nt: TGTGCCAGCAGTTTAGGGGCTAGTAACGAGCAGTACTTC
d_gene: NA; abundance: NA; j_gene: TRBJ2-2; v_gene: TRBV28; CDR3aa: CASSLQQGYAGELFF; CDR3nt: TGTGCCAGCAGTTTACAGCAGGGGTACGCCGGGGAGCTGTTTTTT
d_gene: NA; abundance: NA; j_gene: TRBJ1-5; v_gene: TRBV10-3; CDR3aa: CAIGRENQPQHF; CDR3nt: TGTGCCATCGGAAGAGAAAATCAGCCCCAGCATTTT
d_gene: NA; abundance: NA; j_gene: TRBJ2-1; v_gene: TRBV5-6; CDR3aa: CASSTFDRQRNEQFF; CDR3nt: TGTGCCAGCAGCACATTCGACAGACAACGCAATGAGCAGTTCTTC
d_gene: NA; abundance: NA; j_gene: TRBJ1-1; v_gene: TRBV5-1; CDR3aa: CASRKTGQNTEAFF; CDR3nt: TGCGCCAGCAGAAAGACAGGACAGAACACTGAAGCTTTCTTT